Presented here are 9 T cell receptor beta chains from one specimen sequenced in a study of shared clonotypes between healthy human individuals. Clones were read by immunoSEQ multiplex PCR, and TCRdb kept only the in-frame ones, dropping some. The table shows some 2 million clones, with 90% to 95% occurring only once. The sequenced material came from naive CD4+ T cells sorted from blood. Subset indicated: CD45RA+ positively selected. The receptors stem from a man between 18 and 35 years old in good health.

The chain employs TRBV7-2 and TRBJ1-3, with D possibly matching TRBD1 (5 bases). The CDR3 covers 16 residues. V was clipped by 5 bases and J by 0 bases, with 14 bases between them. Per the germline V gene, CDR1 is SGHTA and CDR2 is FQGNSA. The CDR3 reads CASSVSGTISGNTIYF. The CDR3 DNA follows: TGTGCCAGCAGCGTATCCGGGACGATCTCTGGAAACACCATATATTTT.

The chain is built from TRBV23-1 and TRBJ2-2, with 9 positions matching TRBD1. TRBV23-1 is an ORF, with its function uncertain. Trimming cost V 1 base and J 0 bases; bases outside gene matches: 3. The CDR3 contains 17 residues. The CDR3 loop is CASSQWTGETNTGELFF. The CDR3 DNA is TGCGCCAGCAGTCAATGGACAGGGGAAACGAACACCGGGGAGCTGTTTTTT.

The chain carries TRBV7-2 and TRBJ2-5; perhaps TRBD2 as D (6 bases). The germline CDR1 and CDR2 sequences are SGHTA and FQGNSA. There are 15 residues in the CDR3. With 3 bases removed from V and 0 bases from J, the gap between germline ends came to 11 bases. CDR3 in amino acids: CASSFRDWYQETQYF. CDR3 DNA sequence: TGTGCCAGCAGCTTCCGGGACTGGTACCAAGAGACCCAGTACTTC.

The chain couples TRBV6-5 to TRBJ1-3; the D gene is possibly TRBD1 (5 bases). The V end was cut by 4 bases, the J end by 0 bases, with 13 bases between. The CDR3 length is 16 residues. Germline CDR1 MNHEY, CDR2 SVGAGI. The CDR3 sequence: CASSSGCCNSGNTIYF. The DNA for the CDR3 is TGTGCCAGCAGTTCAGGGTGCTGTAACTCTGGAAACACCATATATTTT.

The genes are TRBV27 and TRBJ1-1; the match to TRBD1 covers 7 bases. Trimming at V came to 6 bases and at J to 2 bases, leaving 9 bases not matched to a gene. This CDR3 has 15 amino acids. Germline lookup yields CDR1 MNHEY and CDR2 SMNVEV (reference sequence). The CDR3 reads CASRRQTGVNTEAFF. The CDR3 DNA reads TGTGCCAGCAGGAGGCAAACAGGGGTTAACACTGAAGCTTTCTTT.

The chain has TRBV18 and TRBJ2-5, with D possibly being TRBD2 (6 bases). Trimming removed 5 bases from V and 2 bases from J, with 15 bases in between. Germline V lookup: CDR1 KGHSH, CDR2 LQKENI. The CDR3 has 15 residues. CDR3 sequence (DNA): TGTGCCAGCTCAATATTAGCGGAAGCACAAGAGACCCAGTACTTC. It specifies CASSILAEAQETQYF.

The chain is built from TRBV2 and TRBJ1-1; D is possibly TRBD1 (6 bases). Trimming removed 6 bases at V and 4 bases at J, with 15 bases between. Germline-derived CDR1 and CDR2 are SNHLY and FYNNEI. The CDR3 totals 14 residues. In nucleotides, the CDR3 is TGTGCCAGCAGAGGGGGGCAGGGACTCACTGAAGCTTTCTTT. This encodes CASRGGQGLTEAFF.

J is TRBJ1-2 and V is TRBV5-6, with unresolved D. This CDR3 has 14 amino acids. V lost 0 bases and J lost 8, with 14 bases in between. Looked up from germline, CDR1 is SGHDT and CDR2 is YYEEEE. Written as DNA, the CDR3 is TGTGCCAGCAGCTTGGCCCAAGGTGCTGGGGGCTACACCTTC. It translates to CASSLAQGAGGYTF. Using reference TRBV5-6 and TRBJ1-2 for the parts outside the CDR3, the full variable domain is DAGVTQSPTHLIKTRGQQVTLRCSPKSGHDTVSWYQQALGQGPQFIFQYYEEEERQRGNFPDRFSGHQFPNYSSELNVNALLLGDSALYLCASSLAQGAGGYTFGSGTRLTVV.

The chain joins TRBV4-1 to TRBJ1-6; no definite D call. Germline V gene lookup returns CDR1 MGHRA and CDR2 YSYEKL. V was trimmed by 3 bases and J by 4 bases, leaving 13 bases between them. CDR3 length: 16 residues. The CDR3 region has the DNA TGCGCCAGCAGCCATACAGCTTCCCCTTATAATTCACCCCTCCACTTT. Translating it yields CASSHTASPYNSPLHF.